These T cell receptor beta chains were read from a single sample in a study of T cell responses to AZD1222 COVID-19 vaccine. The data were produced by immunoSEQ multiplex PCR, yet TCRdb's version contains in-frame clones alone and is incomplete. Of 95,000 to 110,000 clones in the sample, around nine tenths are singletons; the top ten hold 20%. The starting material was peripheral blood, obtained on day 0 of AZD1222 vaccination. These receptors originate from an adult in good health. CDR3s include the opening cysteine and the closing phenylalanine or tryptophan. D genes are given only for firm matches. Size is omitted from some rows. Given values are once, few, many or a class for expanded clones.

J,V,D,size,DNA,CDR3
TRBJ2-7,TRBV6-5,NA,few,TGTGCCAGCACTAGGGGCACGGGAGATTACGTTCCGTACTTC,CASTRGTGDYVPYF
TRBJ1-1,TRBV21-1,NA,NA,TGTGCCAGCAGCAAAGGGGCAAGGGGGCTTAAAGCTTTCTTT,CASSKGARGLKAFF
TRBJ1-2,TRBV5-6,NA,few,TGTGCCAGCAGCCGTGTTGGGAACTATGGCTACACCTTC,CASSRVGNYGYTF
TRBJ1-1,TRBV7-3,NA,NA,TGTGCCAGCAGTACTTCAGGGAACACTGAAGCTTTCTTT,CASSTSGNTEAFF
TRBJ2-1,TRBV6-2/TRBV6-3,TRBD1,NA,TGTGCCAGCAGTTCTCCTAGGGGGCCCTTTTACAATGAGCAGTTCTTC,CASSSPRGPFYNEQFF
TRBJ1-3,TRBV6-5,NA,NA,TGTGCCAGCAGTTTAAGTGTCTCTGGAAACACCATATATTTT,CASSLSVSGNTIYF
TRBJ2-3,TRBV24-1,TRBD1,NA,TGTGCCACCAGTGAACCGAGACAGGGATCCACAGATACGCAGTATTTT,CATSEPRQGSTDTQYF
TRBJ2-7,TRBV7-2,NA,NA,TGTGCCAGCAGCCCGAGCTCCAATTCGCCTAATGAGCAGTACTTC,CASSPSSNSPNEQYF
TRBJ2-1,TRBV4-1,NA,NA,TGCGCCAGCAGCACACGGAATGAGCAGTTCTTC,CASSTRNEQFF
TRBJ1-4,TRBV7-2,TRBD1,few,TGTGCCAGCAGCTCCGGGACAGGGGGTGAGGGTAATGAAAAACTGTTTTTT,CASSSGTGGEGNEKLFF
TRBJ2-3,TRBV6-1,NA,NA,TGTGCCAGCAGTGACAGGGGACACACAGATACGCAGTATTTT,CASSDRGHTDTQYF
TRBJ1-5,TRBV7-2,TRBD1,NA,TGTGCCAGCAGTCAACAGGGGGATCAGCCCCAGCATTTT,CASSQQGDQPQHF
TRBJ1-1,TRBV7-2,TRBD1,NA,TGTGCCAGCAGCTTACTACAGGGGTTCTCAGGAGGCACTGAAGCTTTCTTT,CASSLLQGFSGGTEAFF
TRBJ1-5,TRBV5-1,NA,NA,TGCGCCAGCAGCTTGGGACTTGCCAATCAGCCCCAGCATTTT,CASSLGLANQPQHF
TRBJ2-7,TRBV7-2,NA,NA,TGTGCCAGCCGGAATGCAGTAAGCGACGAGCAGTACTTC,CASRNAVSDEQYF
TRBJ1-1,TRBV2,TRBD1,NA,TGTGCCAGCAGTGCCTTACAGGGGGCTTACACTGAAGCTTTCTTT,CASSALQGAYTEAFF
TRBJ2-1,TRBV24-1,TRBD2,NA,TGTGCCACCGGCGGGACTAGCAACAATGAGCAGTTCTTC,CATGGTSNNEQFF
TRBJ1-1,TRBV6-5,TRBD1,NA,TGTGCCAGCAAGAAGACAGGGTCCCCTGAAGCTTTCTTT,CASKKTGSPEAFF
TRBJ1-1,TRBV7-2,NA,NA,TGTGCCAGCAGGTGGGACTCAACGAACACTGAAGCTTTCTTT,CASRWDSTNTEAFF
TRBJ1-3,TRBV19,NA,NA,TGTGCCAGTAACATGGGGGCGTCTGGAAACACCATATATTTT,CASNMGASGNTIYF
TRBJ2-7,TRBV28,NA,NA,TGTGCCAGCAGCCAGACTGCTGGACAGCAGTACTTC,CASSQTAGQQYF
TRBJ1-6,TRBV19,TRBD1,NA,TGTGCCAGTAGGACCGGGACAGAGAATTCACCCCTCCACTTT,CASRTGTENSPLHF
TRBJ1-5,TRBV27,TRBD1,NA,TGTGCCAGCAAGAGGGACAGAACCGACAATCAGCCCCAGCATTTT,CASKRDRTDNQPQHF
TRBJ2-7,TRBV5-4,NA,NA,TGTGCCAGCAGCATTGGGACGGGAGCTTACGAGCAGTACTTC,CASSIGTGAYEQYF
TRBJ1-2,TRBV4-3,TRBD1,NA,TGCGCCAGCAGCCAAGATACCGTCGGGACAGGCCGCGGCTACACCTTC,CASSQDTVGTGRGYTF
TRBJ2-7,TRBV13,NA,NA,TGTGCCAGCAGCTTAGGTGCTGGGCCCTGCAACTTC,CASSLGAGPCNF
TRBJ1-2,TRBV11-2,NA,NA,TGTGCCAGCAGCTTCTATGGCTACACCTTC,CASSFYGYTF
TRBJ2-1,TRBV30,NA,medium-sized,TGTGCCTGGACTACCCACTCCTACAATGAGCAGTTCTTC,CAWTTHSYNEQFF
TRBJ2-5,TRBV5-1,NA,NA,TGCGCCAGCAGCCTGGGTGTAGTCGTGGAGACCCAGTACTTC,CASSLGVVVETQYF
TRBJ1-4,TRBV28,TRBD1,once,TGTGCCAGCAGTCCCCCGGACAGGTCCAATGAAAAACTGTTTTTT,CASSPPDRSNEKLFF
TRBJ1-1,TRBV7-8,NA,few,TGTGCCAGCAGCCTGACAGATATGAACACTGAAGCTTTCTTT,CASSLTDMNTEAFF
TRBJ1-2,TRBV7-2,NA,NA,TGTGCCAGCAGCGCGCAGGGACTTAGCTATGGCTACACCTTC,CASSAQGLSYGYTF
TRBJ2-1,TRBV4-1,TRBD2,NA,TGCGCCAGCAGCCGAGGACTAGCGGGGCCCTCCTACAATGAGCAGTTCTTC,CASSRGLAGPSYNEQFF
TRBJ2-3,TRBV7-2,TRBD1,NA,TGTGCCAGCAGCGAACGACAGGGGGCAGATACGCAGTATTTT,CASSERQGADTQYF
TRBJ2-5,TRBV10-1,NA,NA,TGCGCCAGCAGTTCAGGACCGCTAAAGACCCAGTACTTC,CASSSGPLKTQYF
TRBJ1-4,TRBV7-9,TRBD1,NA,TGTGCCAGCAGCTTTCAGGGGGCTGGGAATGAAAAACTGTTTTTT,CASSFQGAGNEKLFF
TRBJ2-1,TRBV7-2,NA,NA,TGTGCCAGCAGCCCCTTCCCCCGGGGCAGGGACAATGAGCAGTTCTTC,CASSPFPRGRDNEQFF
TRBJ2-1,TRBV10-3,TRBD1,NA,TGTGCCATCAGCGGACAGGGGAACAACAATGAGCAGTTCTTC,CAISGQGNNNEQFF
TRBJ1-2,TRBV6-6,NA,NA,TGTGCCAGCAGCAACAGAGACCCTAACTATGGCTACACCTTC,CASSNRDPNYGYTF
TRBJ2-2,TRBV7-9,NA,NA,TGTGCCAGCAGTCACAGGGTCGAAACTCCCACCGGGGAGCTGTTTTTT,CASSHRVETPTGELFF
TRBJ1-6,TRBV28,NA,NA,TGTGCCAGCATCCAGCAGGGTTCCTCACCCCTCCACTTT,CASIQQGSSPLHF
TRBJ2-7,TRBV5-1,NA,once,TGCGCCAGCAGCTTGGCCGGGCCCGCGGAGCAGTACTTC,CASSLAGPAEQYF
TRBJ1-2,TRBV19,NA,NA,TGTGCCAGTAGTATAGCGTCAGACGACTATGGCTACACCTTC,CASSIASDDYGYTF
TRBJ1-4,TRBV10-2,NA,NA,TGCGCCAGCAGTGAGACCACCGGCGGTGAAAAACTGTTTTTT,CASSETTGGEKLFF
TRBJ1-1,TRBV27,NA,NA,TGTGCCACGATGGGGGACACTGAAGCTTTCTTT,CATMGDTEAFF
TRBJ2-2,TRBV4-3,TRBD2,once,TGCGCCAGCAGCCAACAGGGAGGGACCGGGGAGCTGTTTTTT,CASSQQGGTGELFF
TRBJ2-7,TRBV6-6,NA,NA,TGTGCCACCAACCGGGACTCAGCGTACGAGCAGTACTTC,CATNRDSAYEQYF
TRBJ2-7,TRBV5-1,NA,NA,TGCGCCAGCACCATAGACCCTGACGCCTACGAGCAGTACTTC,CASTIDPDAYEQYF
TRBJ1-4,TRBV6-1,NA,NA,TGTGCCAGCAGTGAAAGATGGGGTCCGGGAGGAAAACTGTTTTTT,CASSERWGPGGKLFF
TRBJ1-5,TRBV7-8,NA,NA,TGTGCCAGCAGCCCTAACCGGGACATCAATCAGCCCCAGCATTTT,CASSPNRDINQPQHF
TRBJ1-6,TRBV25-1,NA,few,TGTGCCAGCACCCTGGGGGCTAATAATTCACCCCTCCACTTT,CASTLGANNSPLHF
TRBJ1-2,TRBV28,NA,NA,TGTGCCAGCAGTGGTCGAGGGTCGGGGAACTATGGCTACACCTTC,CASSGRGSGNYGYTF
TRBJ1-1,TRBV5-1,NA,NA,TGCGCCAGCAGCCTAGGGAGAGGGAACACTGAAGCTTTCTTT,CASSLGRGNTEAFF
TRBJ1-2,TRBV7-2,NA,NA,TGTGCCAGCAGCTCCTTTAACGTGGGGGACTATGGCTACACCTTC,CASSSFNVGDYGYTF